A single sample is the source of the 27 T cell receptor beta chains below, sequenced in a study of B cell selection in AIRE deficiency. The regulatory T cell sort gate was CD4+CD25hiCD127low/negative. The data were produced by immunoSEQ multiplex PCR, yet TCRdb's version contains in-frame clones alone and is incomplete. Of 28,000 or so clones in the sample, about 90% were seen once. The sequencing input was CD4+CD25+ Tregs sorted from PBMCs. The receptor set was obtained from a human donor in good health.

The V gene is TRBV9, the J gene TRBJ2-7; D uncertain. CDR1 SGDLS and CDR2 YYNGEE come from the germline V gene. The CDR3 runs to 13 residues. V gave up 0 bases and J gave up 2 bases, with 6 bases separating them. CDR3 residues: CASSVGPPYEQYF. Here the CDR3 DNA reads TGTGCCAGCAGCGTAGGCCCACCCTACGAGCAGTACTTC.

V gene TRBV5-1 combines with J gene TRBJ1-1; D call uncertain. The CDR3 length is 14 residues. Trimming pared 5 bases from V and 5 bases from J, leaving 16 bases between. The germline CDR1 and CDR2 sequences are SGHRS and YFSETQ. The CDR3 reads CASSITPGETEAFF. The DNA of the CDR3 is TGCGCCAGCAGTATCACCCCGGGAGAGACTGAAGCTTTCTTT.

This chain links TRBV14 with TRBJ2-7; a possible D gene is TRBD2 (6 bases). The CDR3 spans 15 residues. The germline CDR1 and CDR2 sequences are SGHDN and FVKESK. V was trimmed by 5 bases and J by 0 bases, leaving 14 bases between them. CDR3 residues: CASSTWVGSSYEQYF. The CDR3, as DNA: TGTGCCAGCAGCACCTGGGTCGGGAGCTCCTACGAGCAGTACTTC.

The rearrangement links TRBV5-1 to TRBJ1-1, with 9 bases lining up with TRBD1. Germline loops: CDR1 SGHRS, CDR2 YFSETQ. CDR3 length: 15 amino acids. V lost 0 bases to trimming and J lost 6 bases; unmatched junction nucleotides: 6. The CDR3 sequence is CASSLVGQGVAEAFF. Written as DNA, the CDR3 is TGCGCCAGCAGCTTGGTGGGACAGGGAGTCGCTGAAGCTTTCTTT.

The J gene is TRBJ2-1, the V gene TRBV18, with 10 nucleotides matching TRBD2. Germline CDR1 KGHSH, CDR2 LQKENI. The CDR3 extends over 16 amino acids. The junction had 15 bases not matched to a gene; V was cut back by 6 bases and J by 10 bases. CDR3 amino acids: CASSPTALAGAKEQFF. The CDR3 bases are TGTGCCAGCTCTCCAACCGCTCTAGCGGGGGCAAAGGAGCAGTTCTTC.

The J gene is TRBJ1-4, the V gene TRBV2; 7 bases agree with TRBD1. The CDR3 extends over 14 amino acids. Germline CDR1 is SNHLY and CDR2 is FYNNEI. V lost 5 bases to trimming and J lost 4 bases; unmatched junction nucleotides: 4. This CDR3 reads CASSRGPDNEKLFF. Here the CDR3 DNA reads TGTGCCAGCAGTAGGGGGCCAGATAATGAAAAACTGTTTTTT.

This CDR3 reads CASMRETEAFF. Here the CDR3 DNA reads TGTGCCAGTATGAGGGAGACTGAAGCTTTCTTT. The gene calls are TRBV19 and TRBJ1-1; D ambiguous. V was shortened by 7 bases and J by 5 bases, with 8 bases between the two germline ends. Germline V lookup: CDR1 LNHDA, CDR2 SQIVND (reference sequence). This CDR3 is built from 11 residues.

The chain links TRBV7-2 to TRBJ1-1, with TRBD1 identical over 7 bases. Germline V gene data show CDR1 as SGHTA and CDR2 as FQGNSA. This CDR3 contains 13 residues. J lost 4 bases, V lost 2 bases, and 1 base had no gene match. This CDR3 is CASSLRQGTEAFF. The CDR3 DNA follows: TGTGCCAGCAGCTTACGACAGGGCACTGAAGCTTTCTTT.

Worth noting for this clone: At one end the junction does not follow the germline gene, possibly because of a read error. J is TRBJ2-7 and V is TRBV15, with D perhaps assigned TRBD1 or TRBD2 (6 bases each). Germline CDR1 and CDR2: LNHNV and YYDKDF (reference sequence). This CDR3 region has 15 residues. The CDR3 coding sequence is TGTGCCACCAGGAGAGACGGGGGCCTTAACTACGAGCAGTACTTC. It specifies CATRRDGGLNYEQYF.

The chain joins TRBV13 to TRBJ2-7; 7 bases align to TRBD2. The CDR3 totals 16 residues. V was clipped by 3 bases and J by 7 bases; unmatched bases: 15. CDR1 is PRHDT, CDR2 FYEKMQ, per germline (reference sequence). The CDR3 loop reads CASSLFKGGEEREQYF. As DNA, the CDR3 is TGTGCCAGCAGCTTGTTTAAGGGAGGGGAAGAGAGGGAGCAGTACTTC.

This clone showed up just once. The J gene is TRBJ1-2, the V gene TRBV4-3; D not resolved. Germline V gene lookup returns CDR1 LGHNA and CDR2 YSLEER. The V end was cut by 0 bases, the J end by 0 bases, with 11 bases between. The CDR3 contains 16 residues. The CDR3: CASSQEWVQANYGYTF. The CDR3 nucleotides read TGCGCCAGCAGCCAAGAGTGGGTTCAGGCTAACTATGGCTACACCTTC.

The genes are TRBV2 and TRBJ2-7, with D perhaps TRBD2 (5 bases). The CDR3 loop spans 13 amino acids. Germline CDR1 is SNHLY and CDR2 is FYNNEI. The V end lost 9 bases, the J end lost 5 bases, and 17 bases lay between the germline ends. The chain's CDR3 is CASRRGGWDEQYF. The CDR3 DNA reads TGTGCCAGTAGACGGGGTGGCTGGGACGAGCAGTACTTC.

This chain uses TRBV27 with TRBJ1-5; no clear D gene. V was pared by 4 bases and J by 0 bases, with 13 bases between. CDR3 length equals 16 residues. CDR1 MNHEY and CDR2 SMNVEV come from the germline V gene (reference sequence). Here the CDR3 DNA reads TGTGCCAGCAGTTACAGATACTACAATAGCAATCAGCCCCAGCATTTT. Translation gives CASSYRYYNSNQPQHF.

V gene TRBV5-6 combines with J gene TRBJ2-1; 7 bases agree with TRBD1. Germline values: CDR1 SGHDT, CDR2 YYEEEE. The V segment lost 5 bases and the J segment 0 bases; nucleotides outside the gene matches: 5. This CDR3 has 15 residues. CDR3 protein: CASSTGQLSYNEQFF. In DNA, the CDR3 is TGTGCCAGCAGTACGGGACAGCTCTCCTACAATGAGCAGTTCTTC.

This sequence joins TRBV19 and TRBJ1-3; 7 bases fit TRBD1. Germline CDR1 is LNHDA and CDR2 is SQIVND (reference sequence). V gave up 4 bases and J gave up 5 bases; unmatched junction bases: 2. This CDR3 has 13 amino acids. The CDR3 region is CASSTGGRNTIYF. In DNA, the CDR3 is TGTGCCAGTAGTACAGGGGGACGAAACACCATATATTTT. Looking up the rest from reference TRBV19 and TRBJ1-3 gives the full variable domain: DGGITQSPKYLFRKEGQNVTLSCEQNLNHDAMYWYRQDPGQGLRLIYYSQIVNDFQKGDIAEGYSVSREKKESFPLTVTSAQKNPTAFYLCASSTGGRNTIYFGEGSWLTVV.

The chain joins TRBV9 to TRBJ2-5; no reliable D call. Between the trimmed V and J ends, which lost 4 bases and 0 bases, there was a span of 13 bases. The CDR3 is 15 amino acids. The germline gives CDR1 SGDLS, CDR2 YYNGEE. The CDR3 sequence: CASSPRTGYQETQYF. The CDR3, as DNA: TGTGCCAGCAGCCCCCGGACCGGGTACCAAGAGACCCAGTACTTC.

The chain carries TRBV6-1 and TRBJ2-2, with 7 bases that match TRBD1. Per the germline V gene, CDR1 is MNHNS and CDR2 is SASEGT. J lost 0 bases, V lost 8 bases, and 6 bases had no gene match. This CDR3 has 15 amino acids. The CDR3 here is CASQTGTANTGELFF. Here the CDR3 DNA reads TGTGCCAGCCAGACCGGGACAGCGAACACCGGGGAGCTGTTTTTT.

The gene calls are TRBV19 and TRBJ1-2; D gene uncertain. Trimming took off 6 bases at V and 4 bases at J, with 12 bases between the two ends. This CDR3 is built from 13 residues. CDR1 and CDR2 (germline): LNHDA, SQIVND (reference sequence). The DNA of the CDR3 is TGTGCCAGTAGAAGCGGGCCCTTCTATGGCTACACCTTC. Translation gives CASRSGPFYGYTF.

The genes are TRBV19 and TRBJ1-5; no reliable D call. The V and J ends lost 4 bases and 2 bases respectively, with 12 bases between them. Germline V CDR1 and CDR2: LNHDA, SQIVND (reference sequence). This CDR3 region has 15 residues. CDR3 in amino acids: CASSRGVQGNQPQHF. CDR3 sequence (DNA): TGTGCCAGTAGTAGAGGAGTTCAGGGCAATCAGCCCCAGCATTTT. The full variable domain, its missing parts supplied by reference TRBV19 and TRBJ1-5, is DGGITQSPKYLFRKEGQNVTLSCEQNLNHDAMYWYRQDPGQGLRLIYYSQIVNDFQKGDIAEGYSVSREKKESFPLTVTSAQKNPTAFYLCASSRGVQGNQPQHFGDGTRLSIL.

The rearrangement joins TRBV19 to TRBJ2-5; D not resolved. The CDR3 has 11 amino acids. Germline V gene lookup returns CDR1 LNHDA and CDR2 SQIVND (reference sequence). Trimming cost V 8 bases and J 4 bases, with 8 bases left between them. The CDR3 loop is CASGSPETQYF. The DNA of the CDR3 is TGTGCCAGTGGTTCACCAGAGACCCAGTACTTC. Complete variable domain (other parts from reference TRBV19 and TRBJ2-5): DGGITQSPKYLFRKEGQNVTLSCEQNLNHDAMYWYRQDPGQGLRLIYYSQIVNDFQKGDIAEGYSVSREKKESFPLTVTSAQKNPTAFYLCASGSPETQYFGPGTRLLVL.

The chain is built from TRBV19 and TRBJ1-2, with D unresolved. This CDR3 comprises 14 residues. Trimming stripped 7 bases from V and 2 bases from J, with 14 bases between. Germline V lookup: CDR1 LNHDA, CDR2 SQIVND (reference sequence). The CDR3 protein is CASKPTGPNYGYTF. DNA of the CDR3: TGTGCCAGTAAGCCTACGGGCCCCAACTATGGCTACACCTTC.

The rearrangement joins TRBV2 to TRBJ2-5; possibly TRBD1 for D (5 bases). V was cut by 7 bases and J by 5 bases, with 14 bases left in between. The CDR3 loop spans 13 amino acids. Per the germline V gene, CDR1 is SNHLY and CDR2 is FYNNEI. CDR3 loop: CASTPQGSETQYF. In nucleotides, the CDR3 is TGTGCCAGCACCCCGCAGGGCTCGGAGACCCAGTACTTC. The whole variable domain, filled in from reference TRBV2 and TRBJ2-5, reads EPEVTQTPSHQVTQMGQEVILRCVPISNHLYFYWYRQILGQKVEFLVSFYNNEISEKSEIFDDQFSVERPDGSNFTLKIRSTKLEDSAMYFCASTPQGSETQYFGPGTRLLVL.

This chain connects TRBV30 to TRBJ1-3; 9 nucleotides match TRBD1. This CDR3 has 18 residues. V gave up 4 bases and J gave up 3 bases; unmatched junction bases: 16. Germline loops: CDR1 GTSNPN, CDR2 SVGIG (reference sequence). The CDR3 loop is CAWTGTGYILGVGNTIYF. As DNA, the CDR3 is TGTGCCTGGACTGGGACAGGGTATATCTTAGGCGTTGGAAACACCATATATTTT.

The chain combines TRBV7-2 with TRBJ2-7, with D hard to call. The CDR3 contains 12 residues. CDR1 and CDR2 (germline): SGHTA, FQGNSA. The V and J ends lost 5 bases and 4 bases respectively, with 9 bases between them. The CDR3 DNA reads TGTGCCAGCAGCCCTAAGTTGTACGAGCAGTACTTC. It codes for CASSPKLYEQYF.

This clone was found once. This chain joins TRBV7-9 and TRBJ2-3, with D unclear. V was pared by 5 bases and J by 8 bases, with 29 bases between. This CDR3 comprises 18 residues. CDR1 SEHNR and CDR2 FQNEAQ come from the germline V gene (reference sequence). CDR3: CASSKAPRTTIKVATQYF. CDR3 coding DNA: TGTGCCAGCAGCAAGGCCCCACGGACCACCATCAAGGTCGCTACGCAGTATTTT.

This clone was seen once. The genes are TRBV2 and TRBJ2-2; D remains unclear. Germline V gives CDR1 SNHLY, CDR2 FYNNEI. CDR3 length equals 15 residues. The V end lost 2 bases, the J end lost 1 base, and 8 bases lay between the germline ends. CDR3 residues: CASSENRQNTGELFF. In DNA form, the CDR3 reads TGTGCCAGCAGTGAAAATAGGCAGAACACCGGGGAGCTGTTTTTT.

The V call is TRBV2, the J call TRBJ2-6, with no clear D. This CDR3 comprises 15 residues. CDR1 is SNHLY and CDR2 is FYNNEI in the germline V gene. With 3 bases removed from V and 2 bases from J, the gap between germline ends came to 8 bases. The CDR3 region is CASSDALAGANVLTF. CDR3 sequence (DNA): TGTGCCAGCAGTGACGCTCTGGCTGGGGCCAACGTCCTGACTTTC. Variable domain in full (rest from reference TRBV2 and TRBJ2-6): EPEVTQTPSHQVTQMGQEVILRCVPISNHLYFYWYRQILGQKVEFLVSFYNNEISEKSEIFDDQFSVERPDGSNFTLKIRSTKLEDSAMYFCASSDALAGANVLTFGAGSRLTVL.